This TCR beta chain is drawn from a study of regulatory T cells in long-lasting Graves disease. CDR3 length equals 12 residues. V lost 10 bases to trimming and J lost 4 bases, with 13 bases between them. CDR1 and CDR2 from the germline V gene are MDHEN and SYDVKM. This clonotype occurred many times. Arm-PCR of CDR3 regions and iRepertoire HTBI primers were the basis on which TCR beta libraries were built. TCRdb called the multiplex PCR reads again in MiXCR, with one record for every CDR3 protein. Altogether about 470,000 distinct CDR3 sequences are present, roughly 20% being singletons, with the ten largest covering less than 9%. Time point given: persistent/refractory GD, antithyroid drugs over 5 years with positive TRAb. RNA from PBMCs was the source of the TCR library.

The sample was peripheral blood mononuclear cells (PBMCs), taken when the disease was refractory, from a patient treated with antithyroid drugs. This TCR was sampled from a female donor with Graves disease. This chain uses TRBV28 with TRBJ1-2; a possible D gene is TRBD1 (5 bases). CDR3 sequence reads: CATQRTTYGYTF. CDR3 nucleotides: TGTGCCACACAGCGGACAACCTATGGCTACACCTTC.